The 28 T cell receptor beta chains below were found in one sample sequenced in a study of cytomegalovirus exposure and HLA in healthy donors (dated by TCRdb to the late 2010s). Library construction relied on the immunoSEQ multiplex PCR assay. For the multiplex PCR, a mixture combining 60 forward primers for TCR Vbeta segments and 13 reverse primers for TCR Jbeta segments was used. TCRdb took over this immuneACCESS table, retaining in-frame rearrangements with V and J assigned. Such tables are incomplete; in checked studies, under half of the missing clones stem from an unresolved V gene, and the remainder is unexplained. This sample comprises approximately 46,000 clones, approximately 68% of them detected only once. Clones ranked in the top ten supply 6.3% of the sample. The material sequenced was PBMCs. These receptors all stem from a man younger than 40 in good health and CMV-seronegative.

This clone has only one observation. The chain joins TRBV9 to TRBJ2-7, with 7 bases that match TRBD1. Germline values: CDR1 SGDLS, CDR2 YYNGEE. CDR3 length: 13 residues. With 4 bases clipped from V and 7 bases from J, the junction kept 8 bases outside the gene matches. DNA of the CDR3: TGTGCCAGCAGCCCCCGTGACAGGGTAGAGCAGTACTTC. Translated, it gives CASSPRDRVEQYF.

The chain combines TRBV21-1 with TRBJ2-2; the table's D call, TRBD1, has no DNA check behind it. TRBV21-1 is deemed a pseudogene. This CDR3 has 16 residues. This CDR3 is CASSKGDRGPAGELFF. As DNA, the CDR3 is TGTGCCAGCAGCAAAGGGGACAGGGGGCCTGCCGGGGAGCTGTTTTTT.

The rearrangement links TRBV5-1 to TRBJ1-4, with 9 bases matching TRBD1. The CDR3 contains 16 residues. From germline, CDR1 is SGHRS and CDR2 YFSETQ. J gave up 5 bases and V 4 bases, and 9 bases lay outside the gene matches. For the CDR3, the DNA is TGCGCCAGCAGCCCTTCGGGACAGGGTTCGAATGAAAAACTGTTTTTT. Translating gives CASSPSGQGSNEKLFF.

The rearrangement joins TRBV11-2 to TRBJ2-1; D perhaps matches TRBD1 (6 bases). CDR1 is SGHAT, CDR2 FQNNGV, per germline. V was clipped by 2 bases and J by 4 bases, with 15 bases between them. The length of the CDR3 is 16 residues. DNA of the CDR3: TGTGCCAGCAGCTTAACGATACAGGGAGTATACAATGAGCAGTTCTTC. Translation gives CASSLTIQGVYNEQFF.

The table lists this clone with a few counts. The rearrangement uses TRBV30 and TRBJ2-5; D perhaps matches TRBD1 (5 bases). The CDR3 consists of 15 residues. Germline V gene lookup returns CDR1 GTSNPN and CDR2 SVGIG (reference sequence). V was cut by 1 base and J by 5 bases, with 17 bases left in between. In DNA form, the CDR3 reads TGTGCCTGGAGTGGAGTTAAGGGGTCGGCGGAGACCCAGTACTTC. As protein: CAWSGVKGSAETQYF.

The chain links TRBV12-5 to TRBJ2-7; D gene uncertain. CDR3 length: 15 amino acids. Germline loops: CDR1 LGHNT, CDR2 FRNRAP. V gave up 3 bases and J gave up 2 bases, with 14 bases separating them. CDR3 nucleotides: TGTGCTAGTGGTTTCCCTAAGACTTATACCTACGAGCAGTACTTC. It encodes CASGFPKTYTYEQYF.

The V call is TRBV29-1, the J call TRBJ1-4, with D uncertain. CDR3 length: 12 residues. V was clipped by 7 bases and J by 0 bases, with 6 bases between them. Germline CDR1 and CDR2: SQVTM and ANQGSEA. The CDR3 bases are TGCAGCGCCAGTTCAACTAATGAAAAACTGTTTTTT. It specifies CSASSTNEKLFF.

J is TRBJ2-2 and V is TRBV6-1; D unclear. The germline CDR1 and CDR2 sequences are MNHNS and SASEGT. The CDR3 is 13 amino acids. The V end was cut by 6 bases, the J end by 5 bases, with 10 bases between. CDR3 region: CASRDFWTGELFF. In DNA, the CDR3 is TGTGCCAGCAGAGACTTCTGGACCGGGGAGCTGTTTTTT.

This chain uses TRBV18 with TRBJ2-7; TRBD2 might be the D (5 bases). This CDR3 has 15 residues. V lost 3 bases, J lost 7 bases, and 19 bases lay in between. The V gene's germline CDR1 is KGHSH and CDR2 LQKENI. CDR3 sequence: CASSPPLGGIGEQYF. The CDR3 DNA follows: TGTGCCAGCTCACCCCCCCTAGGAGGAATAGGGGAGCAGTACTTC. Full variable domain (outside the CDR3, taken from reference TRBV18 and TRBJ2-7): NAGVMQNPRHLVRRRGQEARLRCSPMKGHSHVYWYRQLPEEGLKFMVYLQKENIIDESGMPKERFSAEFPKEGPSILRIQQVVRGDSAAYFCASSPPLGGIGEQYFGPGTRLTVT.

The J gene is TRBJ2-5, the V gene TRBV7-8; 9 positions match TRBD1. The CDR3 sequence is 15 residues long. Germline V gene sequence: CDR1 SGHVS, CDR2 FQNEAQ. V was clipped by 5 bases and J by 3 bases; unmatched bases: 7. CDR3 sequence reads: CASSKEGQGEETQYF. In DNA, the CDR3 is TGTGCCAGCAGCAAAGAGGGACAGGGTGAAGAGACCCAGTACTTC.

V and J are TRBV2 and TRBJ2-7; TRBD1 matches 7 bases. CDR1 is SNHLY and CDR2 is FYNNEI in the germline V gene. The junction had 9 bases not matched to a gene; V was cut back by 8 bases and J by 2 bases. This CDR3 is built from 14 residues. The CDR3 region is CASVRQGIPYEQYF. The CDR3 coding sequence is TGTGCCAGCGTTCGACAGGGTATCCCCTACGAGCAGTACTTC.

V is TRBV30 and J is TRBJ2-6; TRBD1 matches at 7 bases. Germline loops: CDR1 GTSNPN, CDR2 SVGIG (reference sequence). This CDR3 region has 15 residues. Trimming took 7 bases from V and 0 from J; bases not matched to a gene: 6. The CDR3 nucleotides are TGTGCCTCACCAGGGGGTTCCTCTGGGGCCAACGTCCTGACTTTC. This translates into CASPGGSSGANVLTF.

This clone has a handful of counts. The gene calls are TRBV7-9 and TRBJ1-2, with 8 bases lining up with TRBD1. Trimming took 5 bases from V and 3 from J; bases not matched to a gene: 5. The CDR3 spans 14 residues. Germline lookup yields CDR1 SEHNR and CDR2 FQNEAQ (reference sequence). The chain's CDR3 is CASSGTGGDYGYTF. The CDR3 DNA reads TGTGCCAGCAGCGGCACAGGGGGGGACTATGGCTACACCTTC. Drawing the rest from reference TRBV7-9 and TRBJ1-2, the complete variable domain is DTGVSQNPRHKITKRGQNVTFRCDPISEHNRLYWYRQTLGQGPEFLTYFQNEAQLEKSRLLSDRFSAERPKGSFSTLEIQRTEQGDSAMYLCASSGTGGDYGYTFGSGTRLTVV.

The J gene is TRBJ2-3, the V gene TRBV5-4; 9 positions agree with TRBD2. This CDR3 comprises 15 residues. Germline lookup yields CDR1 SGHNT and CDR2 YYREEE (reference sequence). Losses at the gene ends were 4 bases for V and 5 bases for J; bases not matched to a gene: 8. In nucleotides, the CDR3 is TGTGCCAGCAGCCGTCATAGCGGGAGAGTAGATACGCAGTATTTT. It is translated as CASSRHSGRVDTQYF.

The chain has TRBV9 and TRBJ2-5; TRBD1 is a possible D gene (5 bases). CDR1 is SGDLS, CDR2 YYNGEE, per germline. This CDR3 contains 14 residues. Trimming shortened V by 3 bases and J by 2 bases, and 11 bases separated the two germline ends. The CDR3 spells CASSGGQLQETQYF. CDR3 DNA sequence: TGTGCCAGCAGCGGAGGACAACTGCAAGAGACCCAGTACTTC.

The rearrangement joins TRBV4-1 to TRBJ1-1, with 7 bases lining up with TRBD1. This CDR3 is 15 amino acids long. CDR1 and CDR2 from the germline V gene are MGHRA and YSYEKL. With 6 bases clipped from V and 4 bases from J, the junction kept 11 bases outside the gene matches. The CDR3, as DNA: TGCGCCAGCAGTCACAGCGGATCAGGGGGCACTGAAGCTTTCTTT. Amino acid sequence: CASSHSGSGGTEAFF.

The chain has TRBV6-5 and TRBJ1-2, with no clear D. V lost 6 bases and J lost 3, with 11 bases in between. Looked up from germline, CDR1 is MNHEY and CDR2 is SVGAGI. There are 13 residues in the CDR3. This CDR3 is CASRAGWDYGYTF. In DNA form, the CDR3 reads TGTGCCAGCAGAGCAGGCTGGGACTATGGCTACACCTTC.

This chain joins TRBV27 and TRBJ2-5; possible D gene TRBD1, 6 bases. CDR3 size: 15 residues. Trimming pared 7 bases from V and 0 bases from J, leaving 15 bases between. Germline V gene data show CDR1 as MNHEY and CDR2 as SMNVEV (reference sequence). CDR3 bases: TGTGCCAGCAAAGGGTGGGACATATACCAAGAGACCCAGTACTTC. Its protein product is CASKGWDIYQETQYF.

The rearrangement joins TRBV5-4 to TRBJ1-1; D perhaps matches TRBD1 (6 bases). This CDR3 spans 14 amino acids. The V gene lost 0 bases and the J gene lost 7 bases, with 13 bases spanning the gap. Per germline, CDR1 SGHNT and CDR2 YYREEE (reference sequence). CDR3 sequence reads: CASSLGAGAGEAFF. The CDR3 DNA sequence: TGTGCCAGCAGCTTGGGTGCAGGGGCTGGTGAAGCTTTCTTT.

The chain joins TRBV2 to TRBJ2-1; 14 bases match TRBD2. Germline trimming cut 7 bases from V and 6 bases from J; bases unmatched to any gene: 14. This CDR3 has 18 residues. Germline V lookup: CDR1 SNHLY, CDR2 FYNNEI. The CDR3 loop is CASISGNSGTSGSNEQFF. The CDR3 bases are TGTGCCAGCATATCAGGGAACAGCGGGACTAGCGGGAGCAATGAGCAGTTCTTC.

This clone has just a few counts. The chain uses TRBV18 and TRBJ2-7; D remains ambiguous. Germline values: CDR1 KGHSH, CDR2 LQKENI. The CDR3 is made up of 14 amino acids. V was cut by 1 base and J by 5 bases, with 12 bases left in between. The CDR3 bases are TGTGCCAGCTCACCACTCCCCAGAACCGACGAGCAGTACTTC. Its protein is CASSPLPRTDEQYF.

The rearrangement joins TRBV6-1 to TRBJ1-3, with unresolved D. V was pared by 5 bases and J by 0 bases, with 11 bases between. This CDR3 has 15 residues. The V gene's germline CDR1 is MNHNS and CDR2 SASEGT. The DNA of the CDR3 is TGTGCCAGCAGTACGGCTAGACCCTCTGGAAACACCATATATTTT. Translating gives CASSTARPSGNTIYF.

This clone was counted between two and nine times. The DNA of the CDR3 is TGTGCCATTGGAGTAGCGGGAGGGGGCGAGCAGTACTTC. Its protein is CAIGVAGGGEQYF. The chain recombines TRBV7-2 with TRBJ2-7, with 11 bases that match TRBD2. Germline lookup yields CDR1 SGHTA and CDR2 FQGNSA. This CDR3 comprises 13 residues. V lost 10 bases to trimming and J lost 6 bases; unmatched junction nucleotides: 8.

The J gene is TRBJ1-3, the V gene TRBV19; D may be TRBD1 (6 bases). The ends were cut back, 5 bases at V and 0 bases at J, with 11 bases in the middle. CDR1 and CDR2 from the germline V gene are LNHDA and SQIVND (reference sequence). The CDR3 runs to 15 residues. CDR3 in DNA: TGTGCCAGTAGTTTAGGACAGAGCTCTGGAAACACCATATATTTT. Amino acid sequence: CASSLGQSSGNTIYF.

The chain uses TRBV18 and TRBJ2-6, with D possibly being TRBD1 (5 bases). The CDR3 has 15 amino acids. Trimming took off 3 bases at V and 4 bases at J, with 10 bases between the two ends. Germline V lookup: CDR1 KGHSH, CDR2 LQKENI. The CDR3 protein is CASSPKGVGANVLTF. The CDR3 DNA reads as TGTGCCAGCTCACCGAAAGGGGTCGGGGCCAACGTCCTGACTTTC.

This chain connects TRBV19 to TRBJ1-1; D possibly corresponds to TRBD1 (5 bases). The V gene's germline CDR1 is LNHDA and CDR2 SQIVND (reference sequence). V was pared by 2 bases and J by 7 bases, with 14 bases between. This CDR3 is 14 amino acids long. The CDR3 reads CASSITAVQGEAFF. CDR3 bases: TGTGCCAGTAGTATAACAGCCGTCCAGGGTGAAGCTTTCTTT.

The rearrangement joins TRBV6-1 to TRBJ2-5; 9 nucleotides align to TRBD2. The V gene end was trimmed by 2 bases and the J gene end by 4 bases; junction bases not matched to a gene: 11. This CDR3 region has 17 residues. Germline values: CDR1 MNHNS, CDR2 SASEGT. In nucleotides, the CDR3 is TGTGCCAGCAGTGAATTATCTAGCGGGATGGAGAGAGAGACCCAGTACTTC. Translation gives CASSELSSGMERETQYF.

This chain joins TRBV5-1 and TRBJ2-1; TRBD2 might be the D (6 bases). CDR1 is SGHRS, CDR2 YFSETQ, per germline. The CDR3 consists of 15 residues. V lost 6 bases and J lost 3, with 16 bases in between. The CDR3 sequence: CASTNLAVDYNEQFF. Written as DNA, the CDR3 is TGCGCCAGCACCAATTTAGCGGTAGACTACAATGAGCAGTTCTTC.